These 25 T cell receptor beta chains originate from one sample sequenced in a study of shared clonotypes between healthy human individuals. The protocol was immunoSEQ multiplex PCR, while the TCRdb copy is restricted to in-frame clones and leaves out a portion. The sample has about 2.3 million clones; 80% to 95% are singletons. The sample taken for sequencing was naive CD4+ T cells from PBMCs. Noted subset: CD45RA+ positively selected. The source is a man aged 18-30 years in good health. Some clones in this sample may be carry-over from other donors' samples.

The DNA of the CDR3 is TGTGCCAGCTCACCACAGGTCAATCAGCCCCAGCATTTT. It specifies CASSPQVNQPQHF. This sequence joins TRBV18 and TRBJ1-5; D is unresolved. The germline V gene has CDR1 KGHSH and CDR2 LQKENI. V lost 1 base and J lost 3, with 4 bases in between. The CDR3 totals 13 residues.

This clone was seen only a few times. The chain carries TRBV6-5 and TRBJ1-1, with 10 nucleotides matching TRBD1. Germline values: CDR1 MNHEY, CDR2 SVGAGI. J was trimmed by 9 bases and V by 6 bases; bases with no gene match: 7. CDR3 length: 13 residues. CDR3 amino acids: CASRPPGQGKAFF. CDR3 DNA: TGTGCCAGCAGGCCACCGGGACAGGGGAAAGCTTTCTTT.

This chain connects TRBV29-1 to TRBJ2-1; D call uncertain. V gave up 3 bases and J gave up 7 bases, with 10 bases separating them. Germline V lookup: CDR1 SQVTM, CDR2 ANQGSEA. The CDR3 extends over 12 amino acids. The CDR3 protein is CSVDWLGNEQFF. Written as DNA, the CDR3 is TGCAGCGTTGATTGGCTAGGAAATGAGCAGTTCTTC.

CDR3 region: CAISQILGDTQYF. Written as DNA, the CDR3 is TGTGCCATCAGTCAGATCCTCGGAGATACGCAGTATTTT. This chain connects TRBV10-3 to TRBJ2-3; D remains ambiguous. CDR3 length: 13 amino acids. The germline CDR1 and CDR2 sequences are ENHRY and SYGVKD. The V end lost 5 bases, the J end lost 5 bases, and 11 bases lay between the germline ends.

The V gene is TRBV2, the J gene TRBJ2-7; D gene ambiguous. Germline V CDR1 and CDR2: SNHLY, FYNNEI. The CDR3 extends over 15 amino acids. V lost 3 bases and J lost 0, with 12 bases in between. CDR3 nucleotides: TGTGCCAGCAGTGACCGCTCGGGCAGCTCCTACGAGCAGTACTTC. It codes for CASSDRSGSSYEQYF.

Of note for this clone: Other nucleotide sequences from this sample produce the same CDR3. CDR3 in amino acids: CSVERYNEQFF. The CDR3 coding sequence is TGCAGCGTTGAACGGTACAATGAGCAGTTCTTC. The chain has TRBV29-1 and TRBJ2-1; D uncertain. The CDR3 spans 11 residues. Germline V gives CDR1 SQVTM, CDR2 ANQGSEA. V shed 2 bases and J shed 4 bases, with 3 bases lying between them.

V is TRBV9 and J is TRBJ2-7, with 14 bases that match TRBD2. Germline V gives CDR1 SGDLS, CDR2 YYNGEE. The CDR3 is 15 amino acids. J was trimmed by 6 bases and V by 3 bases; bases with no gene match: 5. The CDR3 loop reads CASSDGTSGSREQYF. The CDR3 DNA sequence: TGTGCCAGCAGCGACGGGACTAGCGGGAGTCGCGAGCAGTACTTC.

The chain links TRBV28 to TRBJ2-7, with D possibly matching TRBD1 (6 bases). CDR1 and CDR2 from the germline V gene are MDHEN and SYDVKM. The V end was cut by 6 bases, the J end by 5 bases, with 17 bases between. The CDR3 has 14 residues. The CDR3 protein is CASREGRGWDEQYF. The CDR3 bases are TGTGCCAGCAGGGAAGGCAGGGGCTGGGACGAGCAGTACTTC. Full variable domain (rest looked up from reference TRBV28 and TRBJ2-7): DVKVTQSSRYLVKRTGEKVFLECVQDMDHENMFWYRQDPGLGLRLIYFSYDVKMKEKGDIPEGYSVSREKKERFSLILESASTNQTSMYLCASREGRGWDEQYFGPGTRLTVT.

V gene TRBV11-2 combines with J gene TRBJ2-7; 7 bases are a match to TRBD2. Germline V gives CDR1 SGHAT, CDR2 FQNNGV. V shed 3 bases and J 2 bases; nucleotides not matched to a gene: 4. This CDR3 region has 14 residues. The CDR3 is CASSLAGGTYEQYF. The CDR3 region has the DNA TGTGCCAGCAGCTTGGCCGGGGGGACCTACGAGCAGTACTTC.

This chain uses TRBV5-4 with TRBJ2-6, with TRBD2 matching over 7 bases. Germline-derived CDR1 and CDR2 are SGHNT and YYREEE (reference sequence). CDR3 length: 18 residues. Germline trimming cut 5 bases from V and 4 bases from J; bases unmatched to any gene: 15. The CDR3 region has the DNA TGTGCCAGCAGGAGGGAGGGAAGGGCCCCTTCGGGGGCCAACGTCCTGACTTTC. Protein: CASRREGRAPSGANVLTF. The variable domain in full, completed from reference TRBV5-4 and TRBJ2-6, reads ETGVTQSPTHLIKTRGQQVTLRCSSQSGHNTVSWYQQALGQGPQFIFQYYREEENGRGNFPPRFSGLQFPNYSSELNVNALELDDSALYLCASRREGRAPSGANVLTFGAGSRLTVL.

The chain employs TRBV23-1 and TRBJ1-1; D uncertain. TRBV23-1 is filed as an ORF, its function uncertain. The CDR3 runs 17 residues. V lost 10 bases, J lost 0 bases, and 24 bases lay in between. CDR3 in amino acids: CAIPPCIPSRVNTEAFF. Here the CDR3 DNA reads TGCGCCATACCTCCCTGCATACCTAGTAGGGTGAACACTGAAGCTTTCTTT.

V gene TRBV4-1 combines with J gene TRBJ2-1; perhaps TRBD2 as D (6 bases). The ends were cut back, 4 bases at V and 10 bases at J, with 23 bases in the middle. Germline CDR1 MGHRA, CDR2 YSYEKL. CDR3 size: 16 residues. The CDR3 protein is CASSPPGRDPRFEQFF. The CDR3 nucleotides read TGCGCCAGCAGCCCCCCTGGGCGGGACCCCCGTTTCGAGCAGTTCTTC.

V is TRBV5-4 and J is TRBJ2-1, with D perhaps given as TRBD1 or TRBD2 (6 bases each). Between the trimmed V and J ends, which lost 1 base and 16 bases, there was a span of 15 bases. Germline V gene data show CDR1 as SGHNT and CDR2 as YYREEE (reference sequence). The CDR3 extends over 12 amino acids. CDR3 sequence (DNA): TGTGCCAGCAGCTTGAGGGGGGCCCAGGAATTCTTC. This encodes CASSLRGAQEFF.

The chain recombines TRBV11-2 with TRBJ1-4, with 8 bases aligning to TRBD1. The CDR3 consists of 14 residues. Germline V gene lookup returns CDR1 SGHAT and CDR2 FQNNGV. Trimming removed 5 bases from V and 6 bases from J; junction bases left unmatched: 5. For the CDR3, the DNA is TGTGCCAGCAGCCCGACAGGGGTGTATGAAAAACTGTTTTTT. Its translation is CASSPTGVYEKLFF.

The J gene is TRBJ1-2, the V gene TRBV4-1; no clear D. CDR1 and CDR2 from the germline V gene are MGHRA and YSYEKL. The CDR3 runs to 14 residues. Trimming cost V 0 bases and J 5 bases, with 10 bases left between them. The CDR3 region is CASSQEAQFYGYTF. In nucleotides, the CDR3 is TGCGCCAGCAGCCAAGAAGCGCAGTTTTATGGCTACACCTTC.

This clone has more than one count but fewer than ten. The chain links TRBV7-2 to TRBJ2-7; the D gene is possibly TRBD2 (6 bases). The V gene's germline CDR1 is SGHTA and CDR2 FQGNSA. This CDR3 is built from 14 residues. Trimming shortened V by 3 bases and J by 2 bases, and 11 bases separated the two germline ends. In DNA form, the CDR3 reads TGTGCCAGCAGCTTGATGCCGGGAGCCTACGAGCAGTACTTC. Amino acids: CASSLMPGAYEQYF. The variable domain in full, with the rest retrieved from reference TRBV7-2 and TRBJ2-7, is GAGVSQSPSNKVTEKGKDVELRCDPISGHTALYWYRQSLGQGLEFLIYFQGNSAPDKSGLPSDRFSAERTGGSVSTLTIQRTQQEDSAVYLCASSLMPGAYEQYFGPGTRLTVT.

The V call is TRBV7-2, the J call TRBJ2-7, with 8 bases matching TRBD1. This CDR3 is built from 15 residues. Germline V gives CDR1 SGHTA, CDR2 FQGNSA. Losses at the gene ends were 4 bases for V and 4 bases for J; bases not matched to a gene: 9. CDR3 residues: CASSSGRQGLYEQYF. The CDR3 DNA reads as TGTGCCAGCAGCTCCGGCAGACAGGGGCTTTACGAGCAGTACTTC.

For this clone: The sample contains more than one DNA sequence encoding this CDR3. The chain employs TRBV5-1 and TRBJ2-3; 9 bases are shared with TRBD2. Losses at the gene ends were 2 bases for V and 1 base for J; bases not matched to a gene: 2. The CDR3 is 15 amino acids. Germline CDR1 and CDR2: SGHRS and YFSETQ. The CDR3 protein is CASSFLAGGTDTQYF. The CDR3 DNA is TGCGCCAGCAGCTTCTTAGCGGGAGGCACAGATACGCAGTATTTT.

The chain has TRBV15 and TRBJ2-3, with D perhaps TRBD2 (6 bases). Germline values: CDR1 LNHNV, CDR2 YYDKDF (reference sequence). V was shortened by 5 bases and J by 1 base, with 13 bases between the two germline ends. There are 15 residues in the CDR3. The CDR3 region is CATSASSVRTDTQYF. The CDR3 nucleotides read TGTGCCACCAGCGCCTCTAGCGTACGCACAGATACGCAGTATTTT.

The chain carries TRBV28 and TRBJ2-7; D is possibly TRBD1 or TRBD2 (5 bases each). The V gene's germline CDR1 is MDHEN and CDR2 SYDVKM. Trimming pared 6 bases from V and 2 bases from J, leaving 20 bases between. The CDR3 has 16 residues. The DNA for the CDR3 is TGTGCCAGCAGATCTTCAGGGTTGGAGGCCCCCTACGAGCAGTACTTC. Translated, it gives CASRSSGLEAPYEQYF.

This clone was counted only a few times. V usage is TRBV29-1 and J usage is TRBJ1-1; 10 bases are a match to TRBD1. Looked up from germline, CDR1 is SQVTM and CDR2 is ANQGSEA. The CDR3 has 10 residues. Losses at the gene ends were 7 bases for V and 11 bases for J; bases not matched to a gene: 4. The CDR3 sequence: CSAPGQGAFF. The CDR3 DNA follows: TGCAGCGCGCCGGGACAGGGGGCTTTCTTT.

This clone has more than one count but fewer than ten. The chain recombines TRBV30 with TRBJ1-5; D remains ambiguous. Germline V lookup: CDR1 GTSNPN, CDR2 SVGIG (reference sequence). The CDR3 is made up of 13 amino acids. Trimming removed 5 bases from V and 3 bases from J, with 11 bases in between. The CDR3 coding sequence is TGTGCCTGGGGTGGGCAGTTCAATCAGCCCCAGCATTTT. Its protein product is CAWGGQFNQPQHF.

The gene calls are TRBV28 and TRBJ2-7, with a weak D call TRBD1 (5 bases). V lost 4 bases and J 1 base, leaving 11 bases between the germline ends. CDR1 is MDHEN, CDR2 SYDVKM, per germline. This CDR3 has 14 amino acids. The CDR3 bases are TGTGCCAGCAGTTCCCCAGGGAATTCCTACGAGCAGTACTTC. This encodes CASSSPGNSYEQYF.

The CDR3 DNA is TGCGCCAGCAGCTTACTCCGACGCGAACTGAACACTGAAGCTTTCTTT. Its protein is CASSLLRRELNTEAFF. The rearrangement joins TRBV5-1 to TRBJ1-1; D unresolved. V shed 2 bases and J shed 0 bases, with 14 bases lying between them. This CDR3 region has 16 residues. Germline-derived CDR1 and CDR2 are SGHRS and YFSETQ.

This clone came up once. The V call is TRBV28, the J call TRBJ2-2, with 12 bases matching TRBD2. Germline V gene data show CDR1 as MDHEN and CDR2 as SYDVKM. With 6 bases clipped from V and 4 bases from J, the junction kept 12 bases outside the gene matches. The CDR3 is 18 amino acids. CDR3 DNA sequence: TGTGCCAGCAGCGCCGTTCCTAGCGGGAGGGTCGGCACCGGGGAGCTGTTTTTT. This codes for CASSAVPSGRVGTGELFF.